Following are 30 T cell receptor beta chains from one sample sequenced in a study of cytomegalovirus exposure and HLA in healthy donors. The PCR made use of 60 Vbeta and 13 Jbeta primers. Profiled with immunoSEQ multiplex PCR; TCRdb holds only in-frame clones, not every one. The sample consists of 150,000 or so clones, 8.5% to 10% of them appearing once. Material for sequencing was PBMCs. These receptors were collected from a man aged 50 or older in good health and CMV-seronegative.

The chain combines TRBV7-8 with TRBJ1-1; the match to TRBD1 covers 12 bases. With 8 bases clipped from V and 0 bases from J, the junction kept 1 base outside the gene matches. In germline, CDR1 is SGHVS, CDR2 FQNEAQ. CDR3 length: 14 residues. The chain's CDR3 is CASGTGGMNTEAFF. In nucleotides, the CDR3 is TGTGCCAGCGGGACAGGGGGCATGAACACTGAAGCTTTCTTT.

A few counts support this clone. The chain carries TRBV5-6 and TRBJ1-2; TRBD1 matches 9 bases. J was trimmed by 3 bases and V by 4 bases; bases with no gene match: 7. The CDR3 has 15 residues. Germline V gives CDR1 SGHDT, CDR2 YYEEEE. Here the CDR3 DNA reads TGTGCCAGCAGCGCCGGGACAGGGCGTGACTATGGCTACACCTTC. Residues: CASSAGTGRDYGYTF.

The chain carries TRBV10-2 and TRBJ2-1; 13 nucleotides agree with TRBD2. The V segment lost 7 bases and the J segment 10 bases; nucleotides outside the gene matches: 10. Germline V lookup: CDR1 WSHSY, CDR2 SAAADI. The CDR3 is 15 amino acids. The CDR3 loop is CASTRTSGGAQEQFF. The CDR3 coding sequence is TGCGCCAGCACCCGAACTAGCGGGGGGGCCCAGGAGCAGTTCTTC.

V and J are TRBV7-6 and TRBJ2-7, with TRBD1 identical over 8 bases. Germline CDR1 and CDR2: SGHVS and FNYEAQ. The V and J ends lost 5 bases and 2 bases, in that order; junction bases with no gene match: 5. The CDR3 spans 14 residues. The CDR3 loop reads CASSGQGRTYEQYF. CDR3 coding DNA: TGTGCCAGCAGCGGACAGGGAAGAACCTACGAGCAGTACTTC.

The chain employs TRBV2 and TRBJ2-2, with D unclear. CDR3 size: 13 residues. Germline CDR1 is SNHLY and CDR2 is FYNNEI. Deletions cut 6 bases from V and 4 bases from J, with 9 bases between. DNA of the CDR3: TGTGCCAGCAGGGCCACCAGCACCGGGGAGCTGTTTTTT. Protein: CASRATSTGELFF.

A few counts support this clone. This chain connects TRBV5-4 to TRBJ2-3, with 13 bases identical to TRBD2. The length of the CDR3 is 16 residues. Losses at the gene ends were 4 bases for V and 5 bases for J; bases not matched to a gene: 7. The V gene's germline CDR1 is SGHNT and CDR2 YYREEE (reference sequence). CDR3 coding DNA: TGTGCCAGCAGCCGCGGACTAGCGGGAGCTGAAGATACGCAGTATTTT. Translating gives CASSRGLAGAEDTQYF.

There are a few counts of this clone. J is TRBJ2-2 and V is TRBV30; D perhaps matches TRBD1 (6 bases). The ends were cut back, 2 bases at V and 5 bases at J, with 12 bases in the middle. The germline V gene encodes CDR1 GTSNPN and CDR2 SVGIG (reference sequence). The CDR3 loop spans 14 amino acids. CDR3 sequence: CAWSTGTTTGELFF. The CDR3 bases are TGTGCCTGGAGTACCGGGACAACAACCGGGGAGCTGTTTTTT.

CDR3: CASSLEGPTGEQYF. CDR3 bases: TGTGCCAGCAGCTTAGAGGGCCCGACGGGGGAGCAGTACTTC. The rearrangement joins TRBV7-6 to TRBJ2-7, with D possibly matching TRBD2 (5 bases). V gave up 1 base and J gave up 7 bases, with 14 bases separating them. This CDR3 is 14 amino acids long. Germline V gene lookup returns CDR1 SGHVS and CDR2 FNYEAQ. Together with reference TRBV7-6 and TRBJ2-7, the CDR3 gives the full variable domain: GAGVSQSPRYKVTKRGQDVALRCDPISGHVSLYWYRQALGQGPEFLTYFNYEAQQDKSGLPNDRFSAERPEGSISTLTIQRTEQRDSAMYRCASSLEGPTGEQYFGPGTRLTVT.

This clone was picked up a small number of times. The rearrangement joins TRBV2 to TRBJ1-2, with 12 bases identical to TRBD1. The germline V gene has CDR1 SNHLY and CDR2 FYNNEI. With V trimmed by 7 bases and J by 4 bases, 7 bases remained unmatched. There are 15 residues in the CDR3. The CDR3 DNA sequence: TGTGCCAGCAAAGGGACAGGGGGCTTCGGCTATGGCTACACCTTC. Residues: CASKGTGGFGYGYTF.

The chain combines TRBV6-1 with TRBJ2-3; TRBD2 aligns across 9 bases. V was pared by 6 bases and J by 4 bases, with 5 bases of the junction left unmatched. This CDR3 spans 14 amino acids. CDR1 and CDR2 from the germline V gene are MNHNS and SASEGT. The CDR3 nucleotides are TGTGCCAGCAGGGTAGCGGGAGTTTCAGATACGCAGTATTTT. Translating it yields CASRVAGVSDTQYF.

The gene calls are TRBV6-1 and TRBJ2-3, with D possibly matching TRBD1 (6 bases). The CDR3 covers 15 residues. V gave up 3 bases and J gave up 5 bases, with 15 bases separating them. The germline V gene encodes CDR1 MNHNS and CDR2 SASEGT. In DNA form, the CDR3 reads TGTGCCAGCAGTGAGACAGGCATCGAGGGAGATACGCAGTATTTT. Protein product: CASSETGIEGDTQYF.

V is TRBV6-5 and J is TRBJ1-1; D might be TRBD1 (6 bases). Per the germline V gene, CDR1 is MNHEY and CDR2 is SVGAGI. V was shortened by 5 bases and J by 5 bases, with 12 bases between the two germline ends. CDR3 size: 13 residues. The DNA of the CDR3 is TGTGCCAGCAGTCAATCGACAGGAACTGAAGCTTTCTTT. It translates to CASSQSTGTEAFF.

This clone was observed a few times. V is TRBV7-2 and J is TRBJ1-2; 8 bases map to TRBD1. The V gene's germline CDR1 is SGHTA and CDR2 FQGNSA. This CDR3 has 14 residues. V shed 5 bases, J shed 8 bases, and the junction held 10 bases outside the gene matches. CDR3 loop: CASSTRQGTRGYTF. DNA for the CDR3: TGTGCCAGCAGCACCCGACAGGGGACGAGAGGCTACACCTTC.

In its sample, this clone was seen a few times. The gene calls are TRBV18 and TRBJ2-7; 9 positions match TRBD1. V was pared by 6 bases and J by 0 bases, with 9 bases of the junction left unmatched. Germline lookup yields CDR1 KGHSH and CDR2 LQKENI. This CDR3 has 16 amino acids. For the CDR3, the DNA is TGTGCCAGCTCTCTCGGGACAGGGCTAATCTCCTACGAGCAGTACTTC. Encoded protein: CASSLGTGLISYEQYF. Using reference TRBV18 and TRBJ2-7 for the parts outside the CDR3, the full variable domain is NAGVMQNPRHLVRRRGQEARLRCSPMKGHSHVYWYRQLPEEGLKFMVYLQKENIIDESGMPKERFSAEFPKEGPSILRIQQVVRGDSAAYFCASSLGTGLISYEQYFGPGTRLTVT.

This clone was observed a few times. V is TRBV27 and J is TRBJ2-7, with D possibly TRBD1 on 6 matching bases. The CDR3 contains 18 residues. Between the trimmed V and J ends, which lost 3 bases and 0 bases, there was a span of 21 bases. Germline V gene lookup returns CDR1 MNHEY and CDR2 SMNVEV (reference sequence). The CDR3 DNA is TGTGCCAGCAGTTTGGCCACCCCGGGACAAGTAATCTCCTACGAGCAGTACTTC. Amino acids: CASSLATPGQVISYEQYF.

The chain joins TRBV28 to TRBJ1-2, with TRBD1 matching over 9 bases. Germline CDR1 is MDHEN and CDR2 is SYDVKM. The CDR3 spans 16 residues. The ends lost 2 bases at V and 1 base at J; junction bases unmatched: 5. The CDR3 spells CASSLTTGGGNYGYTF. The CDR3 DNA reads as TGTGCCAGCAGTTTAACCACAGGGGGCGGTAACTATGGCTACACCTTC.

CDR3 bases: TGTGCCAGCAGTTTATTTCGGGGCAATGAGCAGTTCTTC. This translates into CASSLFRGNEQFF. The chain joins TRBV27 to TRBJ2-1; weak D call: TRBD2 (5 bases). CDR3 length: 13 residues. V shed 1 base and J shed 6 bases, with 7 bases lying between them. Germline CDR1 and CDR2: MNHEY and SMNVEV (reference sequence).

The CDR3 coding sequence is TGTGCCAGCAGCCGATCCGGGACAGTGAACACCGGGGAGCTGTTTTTT. Amino acid sequence: CASSRSGTVNTGELFF. The gene calls are TRBV14 and TRBJ2-2, with 7 bases aligning to TRBD1. Germline CDR1 SGHDN, CDR2 FVKESK. The CDR3 length is 16 residues. With 4 bases clipped from V and 1 base from J, the junction kept 6 bases outside the gene matches.

This clone was observed a few times. The CDR3 nucleotides are TGTGCCTGGAGGGGTTGGACTCATGACTCCTATAATTCACCCCTCCACTTT. This translates into CAWRGWTHDSYNSPLHF. The rearrangement links TRBV30 to TRBJ1-6; no clear D. The CDR3 sequence is 17 residues long. V was cut by 3 bases and J by 0 bases, with 15 bases left in between. Germline CDR1 is GTSNPN and CDR2 is SVGIG (reference sequence).

J is TRBJ1-1 and V is TRBV5-1; D is uncertain. The V gene lost 0 bases and the J gene lost 5 bases, with 14 bases spanning the gap. The CDR3 runs 15 residues. Germline loops: CDR1 SGHRS, CDR2 YFSETQ. The CDR3, as DNA: TGCGCCAGCAGCTTGGCGAGGAGCCCCGGAACTGAAGCTTTCTTT. The encoded protein is CASSLARSPGTEAFF.

This clone was found a few times. The sample contains more than one DNA sequence encoding this CDR3. The rearrangement links TRBV29-1 to TRBJ1-1; TRBD1 might be the D (5 bases). This CDR3 is built from 13 residues. The germline V gene has CDR1 SQVTM and CDR2 ANQGSEA. V lost 2 bases, J lost 1 base, and 8 bases lay in between. CDR3: CSVEQGGNTEAFF. Written as DNA, the CDR3 is TGCAGCGTTGAACAGGGCGGGAACACTGAAGCTTTCTTT.

This clone was seen a few times. This chain joins TRBV11-2 and TRBJ1-2; possibly TRBD1 for D (6 bases). This CDR3 is 16 amino acids long. Germline-derived CDR1 and CDR2 are SGHAT and FQNNGV. The V and J ends lost 5 bases and 2 bases respectively, with 18 bases between them. The DNA for the CDR3 is TGTGCCAGCAGCATCCCGACAGGACCGGCCAACTATGGCTACACCTTC. It translates to CASSIPTGPANYGYTF.

The rearrangement links TRBV25-1 to TRBJ1-1, with unresolved D. V was shortened by 3 bases and J by 5 bases, with 10 bases between the two germline ends. This CDR3 contains 13 residues. Germline V gives CDR1 MGHDK, CDR2 SYGVNS. The DNA for the CDR3 is TGTGCCAGCAGTGAGAGTGTCGGGACTGAAGCTTTCTTT. Residues: CASSESVGTEAFF.

The chain combines TRBV5-1 with TRBJ2-1; 10 bases line up with TRBD2. J was trimmed by 5 bases and V by 4 bases; bases with no gene match: 6. Germline V gene data show CDR1 as SGHRS and CDR2 as YFSETQ. This CDR3 is 15 amino acids long. The CDR3 bases are TGCGCCAGCAGCACATCTAGCGGGAGAAACAATGAGCAGTTCTTC. Amino acids: CASSTSSGRNNEQFF.

The rearrangement joins TRBV5-4 to TRBJ1-2; tentative D call: TRBD1 (6 bases). The CDR3 loop spans 14 amino acids. The germline CDR1 and CDR2 sequences are SGHNT and YYREEE (reference sequence). Trimming took 5 bases from V and 7 from J, leaving 18 bases between them. The CDR3 sequence is CASSRDKLSAGYTF. CDR3 DNA sequence: TGTGCCAGCAGTCGGGACAAATTATCAGCTGGCTACACCTTC.

This clone was observed a handful of times. The chain recombines TRBV27 with TRBJ2-7; D might be TRBD1 (5 bases). The CDR3 contains 16 residues. Between the trimmed V and J ends, which lost 2 bases and 3 bases, there was a span of 17 bases. Looked up from germline, CDR1 is MNHEY and CDR2 is SMNVEV (reference sequence). The CDR3 loop reads CASSLKARVGLYEQYF. The CDR3 coding sequence is TGTGCCAGCAGTTTAAAAGCCAGGGTCGGTCTCTACGAGCAGTACTTC.

This chain links TRBV29-1 with TRBJ2-1, with TRBD2 matching 8 bases. The CDR3 has 19 residues. Germline trimming cut 4 bases from V and 0 bases from J; bases unmatched to any gene: 17. CDR1 is SQVTM and CDR2 is ANQGSEA in the germline V gene. The DNA for the CDR3 is TGCAGCGTTGTCGGGTGGGCTAGCGGGCCGATCGACTCCTACAATGAGCAGTTCTTC. This encodes CSVVGWASGPIDSYNEQFF.

The chain employs TRBV2 and TRBJ1-2; D possibly corresponds to TRBD1 (5 bases). The CDR3 sequence is 13 residues long. Germline CDR1 and CDR2: SNHLY and FYNNEI. V was clipped by 1 base and J by 5 bases, with 8 bases between them. The CDR3 coding sequence is TGTGCCAGCAGTGAAGACAGGCGGTATGGCTACACCTTC. It translates to CASSEDRRYGYTF.

The chain joins TRBV25-1 to TRBJ1-1; 8 bases fit TRBD1. Germline V gene sequence: CDR1 MGHDK, CDR2 SYGVNS. The CDR3 length is 16 residues. Germline trimming cut 3 bases from V and 0 bases from J; bases unmatched to any gene: 6. CDR3 in amino acids: CASSDRTGLMNTEAFF. The CDR3 region has the DNA TGTGCCAGCAGTGACCGGACAGGGTTAATGAACACTGAAGCTTTCTTT.

The rearrangement links TRBV28 to TRBJ1-1, with D possibly matching TRBD1 (6 bases). V was trimmed by 7 bases and J by 1 base, leaving 13 bases between them. The CDR3 length is 14 residues. Germline V gene sequence: CDR1 MDHEN, CDR2 SYDVKM. CDR3 DNA sequence: TGTGCCAGCACGAGACAGGTGTCGAACACTGAAGCTTTCTTT. Residues: CASTRQVSNTEAFF.